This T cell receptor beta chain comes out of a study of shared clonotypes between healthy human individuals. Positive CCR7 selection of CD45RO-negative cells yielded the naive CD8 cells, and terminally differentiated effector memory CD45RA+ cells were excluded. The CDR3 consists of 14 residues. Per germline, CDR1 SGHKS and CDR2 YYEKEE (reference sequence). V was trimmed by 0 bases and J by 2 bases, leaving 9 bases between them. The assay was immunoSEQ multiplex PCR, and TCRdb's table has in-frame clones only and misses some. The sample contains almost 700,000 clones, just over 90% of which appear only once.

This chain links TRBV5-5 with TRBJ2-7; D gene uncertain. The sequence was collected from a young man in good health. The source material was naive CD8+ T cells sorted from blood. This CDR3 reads CASSLGPFTYEQYF. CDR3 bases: TGTGCCAGCAGCTTGGGACCGTTCACCTACGAGCAGTACTTC.